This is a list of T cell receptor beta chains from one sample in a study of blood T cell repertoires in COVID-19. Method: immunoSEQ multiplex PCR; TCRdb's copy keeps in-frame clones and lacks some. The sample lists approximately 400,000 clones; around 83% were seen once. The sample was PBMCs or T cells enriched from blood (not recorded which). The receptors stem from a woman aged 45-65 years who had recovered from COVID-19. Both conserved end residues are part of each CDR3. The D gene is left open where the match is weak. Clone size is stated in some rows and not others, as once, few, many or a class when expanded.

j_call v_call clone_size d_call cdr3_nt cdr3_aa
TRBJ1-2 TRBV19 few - TGTGCCAGTAGTACGACACTTATCGCCATTCCTAACTATGGCTACACCTTC CASSTTLIAIPNYGYTF
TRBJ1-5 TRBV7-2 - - TGTGCCAGCAGCTTGGATCGAGTGGACTCAAGGCCCCAGCATTTT CASSLDRVDSRPQHF
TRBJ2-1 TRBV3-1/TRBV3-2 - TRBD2 TGTGCCAGCAGCCCCAGCACTAGCGGAATGTACAATGAGCAGTTCTTC CASSPSTSGMYNEQFF
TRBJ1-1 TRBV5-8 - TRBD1 TGTGCCAGCAGCGTACCCCGGACAGGGAACACTGAAGCTTTCTTT CASSVPRTGNTEAFF
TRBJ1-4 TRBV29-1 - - TGCAGCGTTGAATGGGAGACTGAAAAACTGTTTTTT CSVEWETEKLFF
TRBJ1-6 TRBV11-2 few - TGTGCCAGCAGCTTGTACCCAACAGGAGTCTCCTATAATTCACCCCTCCACTTT CASSLYPTGVSYNSPLHF
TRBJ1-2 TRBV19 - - TGTGCCAGTAAAGGGGCGAAGTACCATGGCTACACCTTC CASKGAKYHGYTF
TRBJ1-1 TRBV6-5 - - TGTGCCAGCAGTTACTTGCAGGCGAACACTGAAGCTTTCTTT CASSYLQANTEAFF
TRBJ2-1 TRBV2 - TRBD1 TGTGCCAGTCGACAGGGCCATGAGCAGTTCTTC CASRQGHEQFF
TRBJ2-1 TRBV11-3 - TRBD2 TGTGCCAGCAGCTTAGGGACTAGTGTCAATGAGCAGTTCTTC CASSLGTSVNEQFF
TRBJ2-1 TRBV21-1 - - TGTGCCAGCAGCCACACAGGGACCCGCTCCTACAATGAGCAGTTCTTC CASSHTGTRSYNEQFF
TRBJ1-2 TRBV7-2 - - TGTGCCAGCAGCTTAGTTGAGGGAGGTGGCTACACCTTC CASSLVEGGGYTF
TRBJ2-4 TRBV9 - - TGTGCCAGCAGCGCTCCAGGGTCGGTGGGAAACATTCAGTACTTC CASSAPGSVGNIQYF
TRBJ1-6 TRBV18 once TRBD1 TGTGCCAGCTCGCAACAGGGGGCTTATAATTCACCCCTCCACTTT CASSQQGAYNSPLHF
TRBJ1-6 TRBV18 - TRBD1 TGTGCCAGCTCACAACTAGGGACAGGGGATAATTCACCCCTCCACTTT CASSQLGTGDNSPLHF
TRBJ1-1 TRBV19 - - TGTGCCAGTAGTAGGTCGGGTACTGAAGCTTTCTTT CASSRSGTEAFF
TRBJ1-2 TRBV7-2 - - TGTGCCAGCAGCCTCGACGGCGGGGGTTTCCTGGGTGGCTACACCTTC CASSLDGGGFLGGYTF
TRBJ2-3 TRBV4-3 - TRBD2 TGCGCCAGCAGCCAAGATGTAACAGCGGGAAGCACAGATACGCAGTATTTT CASSQDVTAGSTDTQYF
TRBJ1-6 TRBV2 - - TGTGCCAGCAGTGATTCTCAGGGTAATTCACCCCTCCACTTT CASSDSQGNSPLHF
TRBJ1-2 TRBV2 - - TGTGCCAGCAAGGACTTTATGAAGACTTATGGCTACACCTTC CASKDFMKTYGYTF
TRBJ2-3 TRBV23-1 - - TGCGCCAGCAGTCCCAGCAGGGGTATCGACCCTAGTACGCAGTATTTT CASSPSRGIDPSTQYF
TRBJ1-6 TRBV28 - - TGTGCCAGCACGGACCCAGGGGCTTCACCCCTCCACTTT CASTDPGASPLHF
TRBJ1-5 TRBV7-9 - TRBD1 TGTGCCAGCAGTCTAGGTACAGGGGGTTTTCAGCCCCAGCATTTT CASSLGTGGFQPQHF
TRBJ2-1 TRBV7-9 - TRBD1 TGTGCCAGCAGCCCGTGGGGCCGGGACAGGGGCACGGGTGAGCAGTTCTTC CASSPWGRDRGTGEQFF
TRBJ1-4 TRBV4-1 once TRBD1 TGCGCCAGCAGCCAAGAAAGTCGGGGACAGGGTGAAAAACTGTTTTTT CASSQESRGQGEKLFF
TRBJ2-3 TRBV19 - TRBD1 TGTGCCAGTAGTTCCCGGGACAGGGGCACAGATACGCAGTATTTT CASSSRDRGTDTQYF
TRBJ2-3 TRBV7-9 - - TGTGCCAGCAGCTTAAGGGCGGGGATTTCGGGAGATACGCAGTATTTT CASSLRAGISGDTQYF
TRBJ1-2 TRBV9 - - TGTGCCAGCAGCGTTTTAATCGGGGGTGGCTACACCTTC CASSVLIGGGYTF
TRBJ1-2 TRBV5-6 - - TGTGCCAGCAGCTTGGTCCAGGGTGGAGGCTACACCTTC CASSLVQGGGYTF
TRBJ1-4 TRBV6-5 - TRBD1 TGTGCCAGCAGTTTGGACAGGAATAATGAAAAACTGTTTTTT CASSLDRNNEKLFF
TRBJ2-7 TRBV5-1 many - TGCGCCAGCAGCTCCGAAGGGGGCGAGCAGTACTTC CASSSEGGEQYF
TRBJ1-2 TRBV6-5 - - TGTGCCAGCAGTTACTCGATCCAGTCCCGGGGTGGCTACACCTTC CASSYSIQSRGGYTF
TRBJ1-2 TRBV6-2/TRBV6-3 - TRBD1 TGTGCCAGCAGTTACGGTCGCGGGACAGTTACTGGCTACACCTTC CASSYGRGTVTGYTF
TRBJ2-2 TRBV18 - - TGTGCCAGCTCACCCGGGGGCACCGGGGAGCTGTTTTTT CASSPGGTGELFF
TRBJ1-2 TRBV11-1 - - TGTGCCAGCAGCTTAAATTCGGGGTCCGCGTATGGCTACACCTTC CASSLNSGSAYGYTF
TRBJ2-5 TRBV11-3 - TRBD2 TGTGCCAGCAGCTTTAGAAGCGGGGGGGAGACCCAGTACTTC CASSFRSGGETQYF
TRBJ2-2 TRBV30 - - TGTGCCTGGAGTAAGACAGGCACTGGGAACACCGGGGAGCTGTTTTTT CAWSKTGTGNTGELFF
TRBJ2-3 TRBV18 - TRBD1 TGTGCCAGCTCACTTACTGGGACAGGGGGCGACCCAGATACGCAGTATTTT CASSLTGTGGDPDTQYF
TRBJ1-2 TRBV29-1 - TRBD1 TGCAGCGTAGACCAGGGGGCGCAGGACTATGGCTACACCTTC CSVDQGAQDYGYTF
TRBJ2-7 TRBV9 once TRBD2 TGTGCCAGCAGCGTGGGGACTAGCGCGCTCGACGAGCAGTACTTC CASSVGTSALDEQYF
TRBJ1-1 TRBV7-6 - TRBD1 TGTGCCAGCAGCTTGACACAGGGGCTCACTGAAGCTTTCTTT CASSLTQGLTEAFF
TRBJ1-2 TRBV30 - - TGTGCCTGGAGTCAGGGCTCCCGCGGCTACACCTTC CAWSQGSRGYTF
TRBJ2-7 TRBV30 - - TGTGCCGGGAGGACAGCCTGGGCCTACGAGCAGTACTTC CAGRTAWAYEQYF
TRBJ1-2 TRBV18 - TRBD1 TGTGCCAGCTCACCCGACAGGGGGAACTATGGCTACACCTTC CASSPDRGNYGYTF
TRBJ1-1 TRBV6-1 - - TGTGCCAGCAGTGAACATACAGGTTTTTCTGAAGCTTTCTTT CASSEHTGFSEAFF
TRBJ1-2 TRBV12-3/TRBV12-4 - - TGTGCCAGCAGTTTAGGTACTAACTATGGCTACACCTTC CASSLGTNYGYTF
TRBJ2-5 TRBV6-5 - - TGTGCCAGCACCTCGGACTACCAAGGGGAGACCCAGTACTTC CASTSDYQGETQYF
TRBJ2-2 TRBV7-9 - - TGTGCCAGCAGCTTGACAGAGAACACCGGGGAGCTGTTTTTT CASSLTENTGELFF
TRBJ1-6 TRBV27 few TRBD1 TGTGCCAGCAGTTTAAGTTTCTTCGTTGACAGGGTGGTACCCCTCCACTTT CASSLSFFVDRVVPLHF
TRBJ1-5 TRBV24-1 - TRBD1 TGTGCCACCAGTGACAGGGGGAATCAGCCCCAGCATTTT CATSDRGNQPQHF
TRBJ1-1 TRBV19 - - TGTGCCAGTGGCAACAGACCCATGAACACTGAAGCTTTCTTT CASGNRPMNTEAFF
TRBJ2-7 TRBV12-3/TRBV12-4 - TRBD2 TGTGCCAGCAGCACCCGGGAGGCTTACGAGCAGTACTTC CASSTREAYEQYF
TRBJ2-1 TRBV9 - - TGTGCCAGCAGCCCCTGGAGGGGGGGCCGAAATGAGCAGTTCTTC CASSPWRGGRNEQFF
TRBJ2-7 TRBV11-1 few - TGTGCCAGCAGCAAAAACGGACACGGATACGAGCAGTACTTC CASSKNGHGYEQYF
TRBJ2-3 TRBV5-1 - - TGCGCCAGCAGCTTAACGGGAATCAGCACAGATACGCAGTATTTT CASSLTGISTDTQYF
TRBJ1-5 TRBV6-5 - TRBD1 TGTGCCAGCAGTTTTCTAGGACAGGGGAGCAATCAGCCCCAGCATTTT CASSFLGQGSNQPQHF
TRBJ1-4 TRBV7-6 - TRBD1 TGTGCCAGCAGCCTTACAGGGGGGGGTGAAAAACTGTTTTTT CASSLTGGGEKLFF
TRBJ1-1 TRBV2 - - TGTGCCAGCAGTGCGCGGACTTCGAACACTGAAGCTTTCTTT CASSARTSNTEAFF
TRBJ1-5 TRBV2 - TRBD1 TGTGCCAGCAGTCCCGGGACAGGGGGCAATCAGCCCCAGCATTTT CASSPGTGGNQPQHF
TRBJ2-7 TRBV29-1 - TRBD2 TGCAGCGTTGGGACTAGCGGGAGTTACGAGCAGTACTTC CSVGTSGSYEQYF